This T cell receptor (beta chain) was sequenced in a study of cytomegalovirus exposure and HLA in healthy donors. With respect to this clone: Its target is unknown.

Study results and limitations: The authors considered a cluster of highly shared sequence variants likely to be a sequencing artifact. 164 TCR beta chains were listed as cytomegalovirus-associated.

The PCR contained 60 Vbeta and 13 Jbeta primers. Per the authors' pipeline: A later analysis tallied tens of millions of unique TCR beta chains, about 11 million of them shared. Method: immunoSEQ multiplex PCR; TCRdb's copy keeps in-frame clones and lacks some. V and J calls and clone size follow that table, whereas D and trimming were derived from the DNA. In the table there are over 130,000 clones, 82% of which are singletons. Each donor was nominally healthy when sampled (though unrecorded immune exposures were likely). CDR3 length: 13 amino acids. Germline loops: CDR1 MNHEY, CDR2 SMNVEV (reference sequence).

This receptor was obtained from a male donor in good health and CMV-seronegative. The specimen sequenced was PBMCs. The chain employs TRBV27 and TRBJ2-5; D gene uncertain. The DNA end is a closer match to TRBJ2-7, so the J assignment may be wrong. CDR3 region: CASSYGLVHEQYF. Written as DNA, the CDR3 is TGTGCCAGCAGTTACGGTCTGGTCCACGAGCAGTACTTC.